This record covers a single TCR beta chain. Its specificity is unknown. The entry originates in a study of cytomegalovirus exposure and HLA in healthy donors. Primers included in the PCR were 60 Vbeta and 13 Jbeta primers. Sequencing was performed with immunoSEQ multiplex PCR; in TCRdb, only in-frame clones are kept and a portion is missing. The table has over 120,000 clones, 75% to 90% seen once. Findings and caveats of the study: Researchers reported in a later analysis that common viral pathogens appeared linked to several top clusters. At a 0.05 false discovery rate, a later analysis found about 17,000 TCR beta sequences to be associated with HLA alleles. HLA-A and HLA-B allele assignments for most subjects were reportedly predicted accurately using TCR beta sequences.

Germline V CDR1 and CDR2: SGHRS, YFSETQ. V shed 0 bases and J 3 bases; nucleotides not matched to a gene: 8. The CDR3 has 18 residues. J is TRBJ2-5 and V is TRBV5-1, with 13 bases lining up with TRBD2. The sequencing input was PBMCs. The TCR comes from a man aged 35 to 55 in good health and CMV-seronegative. The CDR3 protein is CASSLAQTSGGSEETQYF. The CDR3 nucleotides are TGCGCCAGCAGCTTGGCACAGACTAGCGGGGGGAGCGAAGAGACCCAGTACTTC.